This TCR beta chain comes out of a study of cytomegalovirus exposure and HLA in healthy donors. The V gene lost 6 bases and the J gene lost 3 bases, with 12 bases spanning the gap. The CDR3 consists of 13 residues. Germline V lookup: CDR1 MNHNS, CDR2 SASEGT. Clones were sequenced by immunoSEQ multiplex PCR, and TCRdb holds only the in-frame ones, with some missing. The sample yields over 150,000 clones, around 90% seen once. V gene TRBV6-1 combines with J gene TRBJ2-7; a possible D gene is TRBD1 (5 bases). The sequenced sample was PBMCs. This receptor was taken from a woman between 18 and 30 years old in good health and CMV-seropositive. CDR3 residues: CASRAGINYEQYF. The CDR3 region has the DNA TGTGCCAGCAGGGCAGGGATAAACTACGAGCAGTACTTC.